This passage covers 11 T cell receptor beta chains from one sample sequenced in a study of Ad26.COV2.S vaccination and SARS-CoV-2 variants. Generated by immunoSEQ multiplex PCR, the TCRdb table keeps only in-frame clones and is missing some. The sample lists fewer than 400,000 clones, roughly 84% occurring once. Treatment reported: approximately 18 received Ad26.COV2.S at low or high dose, single or two shots; 5 received placebo; per-sample allocation not given. It was on day 63 after the first vaccine or placebo injection that samples were taken. Sequenced material: peripheral blood, taken in a trial of Ad26.COV2.S vaccine versus placebo. The receptors shown here come from a person aged 18 to 65 who received the Ad26.COV2.S COVID-19 vaccine or a placebo.

The chain has TRBV7-2 and TRBJ2-1; the D gene is possibly TRBD2 (6 bases). V shed 2 bases and J shed 5 bases, with 10 bases lying between them. The germline V gene has CDR1 SGHTA and CDR2 FQGNSA. The CDR3 consists of 14 residues. The CDR3 sequence is CASSLLAMDNEQFF. CDR3 nucleotide sequence: TGTGCCAGCAGCTTACTAGCGATGGACAATGAGCAGTTCTTC.

Details on this clone: In the same sample, other DNA sequences code for this CDR3. The chain couples TRBV15 to TRBJ1-1; a weak D match, TRBD1 (6 bases). The V and J ends lost 3 bases and 0 bases respectively, with 8 bases between them. The CDR3 runs to 14 residues. Germline V gene data show CDR1 as LNHNV and CDR2 as YYDKDF (reference sequence). CDR3: CATSRGGLNTEAFF. The CDR3 nucleotides are TGTGCCACCAGCAGGGGGGGCCTGAACACTGAAGCTTTCTTT. Based on the CDR3 plus reference TRBV15 and TRBJ1-1, the full variable domain is DAMVIQNPRYQVTQFGKPVTLSCSQTLNHNVMYWYQQKSSQAPKLLFHYYDKDFNNEADTPDNFQSRRPNTSFCFLDIRSPGLGDTAMYLCATSRGGLNTEAFFGQGTRLTVV.

The rearrangement links TRBV19 to TRBJ1-5, with a possible D match to TRBD1 (5 bases). This CDR3 contains 15 residues. CDR1 is LNHDA, CDR2 SQIVND, per germline (reference sequence). The V and J ends lost 4 bases and 9 bases respectively, with 19 bases between them. CDR3 nucleotide sequence: TGTGCCAGTAGTAAGCGGCAGGGAGAGGTTCGGCCCCAGCATTTT. Residues: CASSKRQGEVRPQHF.

This rearrangement joins TRBV27 to TRBJ1-1; D is unresolved. This CDR3 has 12 residues. The germline CDR1 and CDR2 sequences are MNHEY and SMNVEV (reference sequence). V lost 6 bases and J lost 6, with 11 bases in between. CDR3 sequence (DNA): TGTGCCAGCAGCCTAAGGAGGGCTGAAGCTTTCTTT. It yields the protein CASSLRRAEAFF.

The chain recombines TRBV27 with TRBJ1-5; D gene uncertain. CDR1 MNHEY and CDR2 SMNVEV come from the germline V gene (reference sequence). This CDR3 has 17 residues. V was pared by 5 bases and J by 1 base, with 18 bases between. CDR3 sequence (DNA): TGTGCCAGCAGTCGGCTGGGCAGTCCTATCAGCAATCAGCCCCAGCATTTT. It encodes CASSRLGSPISNQPQHF.

The J gene is TRBJ1-2, the V gene TRBV27, with TRBD1 matching 9 bases. The V and J ends lost 6 bases and 4 bases, in that order; junction bases with no gene match: 9. CDR3 length equals 15 residues. Per germline, CDR1 MNHEY and CDR2 SMNVEV (reference sequence). CDR3 sequence: CASRGGGTGSYGYTF. The CDR3 DNA sequence: TGTGCCAGCAGGGGCGGCGGGACAGGGAGCTATGGCTACACCTTC.

This clone came up a few times. The chain combines TRBV20-1 with TRBJ1-2; D is unresolved. The ends were cut back, 3 bases at V and 7 bases at J, with 9 bases in the middle. The germline V gene encodes CDR1 DFQATT and CDR2 SNEGSKA (reference sequence). The CDR3 sequence is 11 residues long. The CDR3 DNA reads as TGCAGTGCTAGCGGAGGAGGTGGCTACACCTTC. This sequence encodes CSASGGGGYTF.

The table lists this clone with a count of one. The chain recombines TRBV7-2 with TRBJ2-1, with 7 bases aligning to TRBD2. Germline lookup yields CDR1 SGHTA and CDR2 FQGNSA. Trimming took 1 base from V and 4 from J; bases not matched to a gene: 7. The CDR3 covers 16 residues. This CDR3 is CASSLGPSGLYNEQFF. The CDR3 DNA sequence: TGTGCCAGCAGCTTAGGTCCTAGCGGCCTTTACAATGAGCAGTTCTTC.

This chain uses TRBV10-3 with TRBJ1-4, with D tentatively TRBD1 (5 bases). V was trimmed by 7 bases and J by 3 bases, leaving 9 bases between them. The V gene's germline CDR1 is ENHRY and CDR2 SYGVKD. The CDR3 length is 13 residues. CDR3 bases: TGTGCCATCAAAAGGGGCTCTAATGAAAAACTGTTTTTT. It encodes CAIKRGSNEKLFF.

This chain connects TRBV9 to TRBJ2-2; TRBD1 aligns across 9 bases. V gave up 0 bases and J gave up 6 bases; unmatched junction bases: 6. CDR1 and CDR2 from the germline V gene are SGDLS and YYNGEE. CDR3 size: 16 residues. The CDR3 DNA sequence: TGTGCCAGCAGCGTAGCTCCGACAGGGGGTTCCGGGGAGCTGTTTTTT. It codes for CASSVAPTGGSGELFF.

In its sample, this clone was seen once. The chain couples TRBV5-6 to TRBJ2-1; 11 bases fit TRBD2. This CDR3 spans 16 amino acids. Trimming at V came to 4 bases and at J to 3 bases, leaving 6 bases not matched to a gene. Looked up from germline, CDR1 is SGHDT and CDR2 is YYEEEE. CDR3 protein: CASSPPSGGYYNEQFF. CDR3 nucleotides: TGTGCCAGCAGCCCCCCTAGCGGGGGGTACTACAATGAGCAGTTCTTC.